This T cell receptor (beta chain) came from a study of blood T cells in healthy people across ages. Study results and limitations: Investigators treated diversity estimates from one million T cells as underestimates.

As concerns this clonotype: The antigen is unknown.

CDR1 is SGHDN, CDR2 FVKESK, per germline. Trimming cost V 4 bases and J 0 bases; bases outside gene matches: 5. This CDR3 comprises 16 residues. Through a sample-barcoded 5' primer and a J-beta primer mix, a second PCR was run for roughly 7 to 12 cycles. A 12-random-nucleotide template-switch adaptor tagged each cDNA molecule. TCRdb re-called the 5' RACE reads with MiXCR, one entry per CDR3 protein. This repertoire shows 700,000 or so distinct CDR3 sequences, 22% found once; its top ten account for roughly 22%. In each sample, at least 7 million PBMCs were isolated. This TCR was recovered from a man between 70 and 80 years old in good health. The chain carries TRBV14 and TRBJ2-7, with 11 bases aligning to TRBD2. Specimen: blood. CDR3 protein: CASSRGLAGYSYEQYF. The DNA for the CDR3 is TGTGCCAGCAGCCGAGGACTAGCGGGCTACTCCTACGAGCAGTACTTC.